This record looks at one T cell receptor beta chain sequence and its context. Its antigen is unknown. These data come from a study of Ad26.COV2.S vaccination and SARS-CoV-2 variants. Background on the study: Intramuscular Ad26.COV2.S doses were given once or twice, 56 days apart. Study-wide findings and caveats: TCR breadth and depth estimates may have understated total T cell responses.

The V gene lost 6 bases and the J gene lost 8 bases, with 26 bases spanning the gap. Germline V gene sequence: CDR1 MNHNY, CDR2 SVGAGI (reference sequence). This CDR3 has 17 amino acids. The sample's treatment: roughly 18 received Ad26.COV2.S at low or high dose, single or two shots; 5 received placebo; per-sample allocation not given. Sampling happened 63 days after the first vaccine or placebo injection. Donation came from an adult in Boston who was aged 18-55 years. This vaccine is an Ad26 vector that expresses the Wuhan-strain SARS-CoV-2 spike. Generated by immunoSEQ multiplex PCR, the TCRdb table keeps only in-frame clones and is missing some. Among about 350,000 clones listed, approximately 90% were seen once.

The V and J genes are TRBV6-6 and TRBJ2-1; no firm D call. The clonotype was recovered from a person aged 18-65 years who received the Ad26.COV2.S COVID-19 vaccine or a placebo. The specimen was peripheral blood, collected in a trial of Ad26.COV2.S vaccine versus placebo. CDR3 nucleotides: TGTGCCAGCAGGCGACTTCCCCTTGGAACGTTTGGCGATGAGCAGTTCTTC. Protein sequence: CASRRLPLGTFGDEQFF.